Below are 28 T cell receptor beta chains sequenced from a single sample in a study of blood T cell repertoires in COVID-19 (dated by TCRdb to 2019 to 2021). The library came from the immunoSEQ multiplex PCR assay. This immuneACCESS table, as held by TCRdb, lists in-frame sequences with V and J called but not all clones. Of the missing ones, under half trace to an unresolved V gene in checked studies; the others have no known cause. The sample table records fewer than 120,000 clones; roughly 76% of these occur just once. About 7.1% of the sample goes to the ten largest clones. The specimen was peripheral blood. The receptors originated from a woman aged 55-75 years with acute or convalescent COVID-19.

This clone has a handful of counts. The chain joins TRBV12-3 or TRBV12-4 to TRBJ2-7; D may be TRBD2 (5 bases). This CDR3 contains 13 residues. V was clipped by 4 bases and J by 4 bases, with 11 bases between them. CDR3 amino acids: CASSSTGNYEQYF. In nucleotides, the CDR3 is TGTGCCAGCAGTTCGACGGGGAATTACGAGCAGTACTTC.

With regard to this clone: This sample includes further DNA sequences coding for the same CDR3. DNA of the CDR3: TGTGCCAGCAGTTTTTCCCGGGGCACCGGGGAGCTGTTTTTT. It specifies CASSFSRGTGELFF. V usage is TRBV27 and J usage is TRBJ2-2; D perhaps matches TRBD2 (5 bases). The CDR3 extends over 14 amino acids. CDR1 and CDR2 (germline): MNHEY, SMNVEV (reference sequence). V was shortened by 3 bases and J by 4 bases, with 9 bases between the two germline ends.

The chain uses TRBV19 and TRBJ2-7; the D is unclear. Germline V CDR1 and CDR2: LNHDA, SQIVND (reference sequence). Trimming shortened V by 4 bases and J by 0 bases, and 7 bases separated the two germline ends. The CDR3 covers 13 residues. The CDR3 here is CASSNGFSYEQYF. DNA for the CDR3: TGTGCCAGTAGTAACGGTTTCTCCTACGAGCAGTACTTC.

The chain has TRBV6-5 and TRBJ2-3; 10 bases align to TRBD2. The CDR3 is 15 amino acids. Per the germline V gene, CDR1 is MNHEY and CDR2 is SVGAGI. With V trimmed by 6 bases and J by 2 bases, 5 bases remained unmatched. CDR3 region: CASRVAGGLTDTQYF. In DNA, the CDR3 is TGTGCCAGCAGAGTAGCGGGGGGACTCACAGATACGCAGTATTTT.

The rearrangement links TRBV4-1 to TRBJ1-2; no clear D. V lost 0 bases and J 8 bases, leaving 16 bases between the germline ends. CDR1 MGHRA and CDR2 YSYEKL come from the germline V gene. The CDR3 has 15 amino acids. In DNA, the CDR3 is TGCGCCAGCAGCCAAGATTTAGGCGGGCTGGGAGGCTACACCTTC. Its translation is CASSQDLGGLGGYTF.

V gene TRBV5-6 combines with J gene TRBJ2-2; TRBD1 is a possible D gene (5 bases). Germline V CDR1 and CDR2: SGHDT, YYEEEE. With 0 bases removed from V and 1 base from J, the gap between germline ends came to 7 bases. The length of the CDR3 is 15 residues. This CDR3 reads CASSLGQQNTGELFF. CDR3 DNA sequence: TGTGCCAGCAGCTTGGGACAGCAGAACACCGGGGAGCTGTTTTTT.

This clone showed up just a few times. This chain joins TRBV9 and TRBJ2-2; D is perhaps TRBD1 (6 bases). With 0 bases removed from V and 6 bases from J, the gap between germline ends came to 12 bases. The CDR3 spans 15 residues. Per germline, CDR1 SGDLS and CDR2 YYNGEE. CDR3 loop: CASSVVQGQAGELFF. For the CDR3, the DNA is TGTGCCAGCAGCGTAGTCCAGGGGCAGGCCGGGGAGCTGTTTTTT.

This chain uses TRBV3-1 (or the pseudogene TRBV3-2) with TRBJ2-7; 9 nucleotides agree with TRBD1. The length of the CDR3 is 14 residues. The germline gives CDR1 LGHDT, CDR2 YNNKEL (reference sequence). V gave up 1 base and J gave up 2 bases; unmatched junction bases: 0. In nucleotides, the CDR3 is TGTGCCAGCAGCCAAGGGGACAGGGCCTACGAGCAGTACTTC. Protein sequence: CASSQGDRAYEQYF.

This clone was seen once. The chain combines TRBV7-8 with TRBJ1-2; 11 positions match TRBD1. V was pared by 3 bases and J by 3 bases, with 6 bases of the junction left unmatched. Germline-derived CDR1 and CDR2 are SGHVS and FQNEAQ. This CDR3 has 16 amino acids. The chain's CDR3 is CASSFGQGAAYYGYTF. Written as DNA, the CDR3 is TGTGCCAGCAGCTTTGGACAGGGGGCGGCGTACTATGGCTACACCTTC.

This clone showed up many times. The chain recombines TRBV28 with TRBJ1-1; D is ambiguous. Trimming pared 6 bases from V and 5 bases from J, leaving 7 bases between. Germline-derived CDR1 and CDR2 are MDHEN and SYDVKM. The CDR3 consists of 11 residues. The CDR3 region has the DNA TGTGCCAGCAGGTCAATGACTGAAGCTTTCTTT. Residues: CASRSMTEAFF.

In its sample, this clone was seen a few times. The CDR3 region is CAWRRDSRANQPQHF. Here the CDR3 DNA reads TGTGCCTGGAGGCGGGACAGCAGGGCAAATCAGCCCCAGCATTTT. The V gene is TRBV30, the J gene TRBJ1-5, with 7 bases that match TRBD1. Germline CDR1 GTSNPN, CDR2 SVGIG (reference sequence). Trimming took 3 bases from V and 4 from J; bases not matched to a gene: 9. There are 15 residues in the CDR3. Looking up the rest from reference TRBV30 and TRBJ1-5 gives the full variable domain: SQTIHQWPATLVQPVGSPLSLECTVEGTSNPNLYWYRQAAGRGLQLLFYSVGIGQISSEVPQNLSASRPQDRQFILSSKKLLLSDSGFYLCAWRRDSRANQPQHFGDGTRLSIL.

This clone was found once. The V gene is TRBV5-5, the J gene TRBJ1-6, with 8 bases identical to TRBD1. Trimming cost V 3 bases and J 7 bases; bases outside gene matches: 3. The CDR3 covers 14 residues. In germline, CDR1 is SGHKS, CDR2 YYEKEE (reference sequence). This chain's CDR3 is CASSWDRLNSPLHF. CDR3 bases: TGTGCCAGCAGCTGGGACAGGCTAAATTCACCCCTCCACTTT.

This rearrangement joins TRBV7-2 to TRBJ2-1; perhaps TRBD1 as D (5 bases). Per the germline V gene, CDR1 is SGHTA and CDR2 is FQGNSA. The CDR3 extends over 15 amino acids. V dropped 4 bases and J dropped 2 bases, with 12 bases sitting between them. CDR3: CASSSDRQTYNEQFF. CDR3 nucleotides: TGTGCCAGCAGCTCCGACAGACAGACCTACAATGAGCAGTTCTTC.

The chain uses TRBV6-2 or TRBV6-3 and TRBJ2-5; a weak D match, TRBD2 (6 bases). Germline CDR1 reads MNHEY; CDR2 reads SVGEGT. CDR3 length equals 14 residues. The germline V and J ends were trimmed by 2 bases and 6 bases, with 13 bases remaining between them. In DNA, the CDR3 is TGTGCCAGCAGTTACGGGGGGTCGTCTAAGACCCAGTACTTC. Its translation is CASSYGGSSKTQYF.

The chain uses TRBV11-3 and TRBJ2-2; 9 nucleotides line up with TRBD1. The CDR3 loop spans 17 amino acids. Germline values: CDR1 SGHNT, CDR2 YENEEA. Trimming at V came to 1 base and at J to 0 bases, leaving 3 bases not matched to a gene. The DNA of the CDR3 is TGTGCCAGCAGCTTAGGGGGGACAGGGTCGAACACCGGGGAGCTGTTTTTT. Its translation: CASSLGGTGSNTGELFF.

In this sample, this clone turned up a few times. V gene TRBV5-5 combines with J gene TRBJ1-4; the D is unclear. The CDR3 runs 14 residues. V lost 4 bases and J 7 bases, leaving 14 bases between the germline ends. The germline gives CDR1 SGHKS, CDR2 YYEKEE (reference sequence). Here the CDR3 reads CASSRGLEGEKLFF. The CDR3 DNA reads TGTGCCAGCAGCCGAGGGTTGGAAGGTGAAAAACTGTTTTTT. Based on the CDR3 plus reference TRBV5-5 and TRBJ1-4, the full variable domain is DAGVTQSPTHLIKTRGQQVTLRCSPISGHKSVSWYQQVLGQGPQFIFQYYEKEERGRGNFPDRFSARQFPNYSSELNVNALLLGDSALYLCASSRGLEGEKLFFGSGTQLSVL.

J is TRBJ1-1 and V is TRBV30; D gene ambiguous. Germline CDR1 GTSNPN, CDR2 SVGIG (reference sequence). V was shortened by 2 bases and J by 0 bases, with 19 bases between the two germline ends. The CDR3 loop spans 17 amino acids. The CDR3 loop is CAWSPPPSYSLNTEAFF. The CDR3 nucleotides are TGTGCCTGGAGTCCTCCTCCTTCCTACAGCTTGAACACTGAAGCTTTCTTT.

This clone was seen a few times. The genes are TRBV29-1 and TRBJ2-7; TRBD1 aligns across 8 bases. The CDR3 has 14 residues. CDR1 and CDR2 from the germline V gene are SQVTM and ANQGSEA. The trim removed 6 bases at V and 0 bases at J, leaving 7 bases unmatched. For the CDR3, the DNA is TGCAGCGTCTCCGGGACAGGAAACTCCTACGAGCAGTACTTC. This encodes CSVSGTGNSYEQYF.

The rearrangement joins TRBV5-1 to TRBJ1-2; 7 bases line up with TRBD1. After removal of 0 bases from V and 3 bases from J, the junction contained 11 bases not matched to a gene. Germline V gene lookup returns CDR1 SGHRS and CDR2 YFSETQ. CDR3 size: 17 residues. The CDR3 DNA follows: TGCGCCAGCAGCTTGGAAGGGGGCGCGAGTGTCCACTATGGCTACACCTTC. Protein: CASSLEGGASVHYGYTF.

This chain uses TRBV9 with TRBJ2-1; tentatively, D is TRBD2 (6 bases). This CDR3 is built from 14 residues. Germline CDR1 and CDR2: SGDLS and YYNGEE. The ends were cut back, 4 bases at V and 8 bases at J, with 16 bases in the middle. Here the CDR3 reads CASSPGTVTDEQFF. The CDR3 coding sequence is TGTGCCAGCAGCCCAGGGACTGTCACCGATGAGCAGTTCTTC.

Only a few counts were recorded for this clone. V usage is TRBV19 and J usage is TRBJ1-6; 7 nucleotides agree with TRBD1. CDR1 and CDR2 (germline): LNHDA, SQIVND (reference sequence). The CDR3 length is 15 residues. After removal of 6 bases from V and 6 bases from J, the junction contained 8 bases not matched to a gene. The CDR3 loop reads CASRLGTAINSPLHF. CDR3 coding DNA: TGTGCCAGTAGGCTCGGGACAGCGATTAATTCACCCCTCCACTTT.

The V gene is TRBV2, the J gene TRBJ2-2; 9 nucleotides match TRBD1. V gave up 7 bases and J gave up 3 bases; unmatched junction bases: 3. CDR1 and CDR2 from the germline V gene are SNHLY and FYNNEI. The CDR3 has 14 residues. The chain's CDR3 is CASTGTGHTGELFF. CDR3 sequence (DNA): TGTGCCAGCACCGGGACAGGGCACACCGGGGAGCTGTTTTTT.

With respect to this clone: The same CDR3 also results from other DNA sequences found in this sample. V is TRBV15 and J is TRBJ1-5, with TRBD1 matching 7 bases. CDR1 is LNHNV, CDR2 YYDKDF, per germline (reference sequence). V trimming: 5 bases; J trimming: 5 bases; junction bases outside the gene matches: 3. The CDR3 consists of 13 residues. In nucleotides, the CDR3 is TGTGCCACCAGCGGAACAGGGGATCAGCCCCAGCATTTT. Translation gives CATSGTGDQPQHF.

This chain links TRBV27 with TRBJ2-3, with D tentatively TRBD1 (6 bases). CDR3 length equals 20 residues. Between the trimmed V and J ends, which lost 1 base and 3 bases, there was a span of 26 bases. Germline CDR1 and CDR2: MNHEY and SMNVEV (reference sequence). The CDR3 sequence is CASSLYGSQGLSISTDTQYF. The CDR3 nucleotides read TGTGCCAGCAGTTTATATGGTTCGCAGGGGCTAAGTATTTCGACAGATACGCAGTATTTT.

The chain joins TRBV27 to TRBJ2-2, with D uncertain. The CDR3 length is 14 residues. CDR1 is MNHEY, CDR2 SMNVEV, per germline (reference sequence). The V and J ends lost 5 bases and 5 bases respectively, with 12 bases between them. CDR3 sequence: CASSPARQTGELFF. As DNA, the CDR3 is TGTGCCAGCAGTCCGGCCCGACAAACCGGGGAGCTGTTTTTT.

This chain connects TRBV29-1 to TRBJ2-2; D may be TRBD2 (6 bases). CDR3 length: 13 amino acids. The V gene lost 2 bases and the J gene lost 5 bases, with 9 bases spanning the gap. CDR1 is SQVTM and CDR2 is ANQGSEA in the germline V gene. CDR3 amino acids: CSVEPGRTGELFF. CDR3 sequence (DNA): TGCAGCGTTGAACCAGGGAGGACCGGGGAGCTGTTTTTT.

This clone was seen only once. The gene calls are TRBV19 and TRBJ1-4, with D tentatively TRBD1 (6 bases). From germline, CDR1 is LNHDA and CDR2 SQIVND (reference sequence). The CDR3 loop spans 15 amino acids. Trimming shortened V by 6 bases and J by 7 bases, and 18 bases separated the two germline ends. The CDR3 DNA reads as TGTGCCAGTAGGCCACCCTCAGGGGTGGTTGAAAAACTGTTTTTT. Encoded protein: CASRPPSGVVEKLFF.

This clone occurred a few times. This sequence joins TRBV19 and TRBJ2-2; 11 positions agree with TRBD1. J gave up 1 base and V 4 bases, and 2 bases lay outside the gene matches. Germline V gives CDR1 LNHDA, CDR2 SQIVND (reference sequence). The CDR3 consists of 16 residues. The CDR3 spells CASSTGTGGNTGELFF. Here the CDR3 DNA reads TGTGCCAGTAGTACCGGGACAGGGGGGAACACCGGGGAGCTGTTTTTT.